The rows below give T cell receptor beta chains drawn from one sample of a study of T cell changes during pregnancy in multiple sclerosis. The protocol was immunoSEQ multiplex PCR, while the TCRdb copy is restricted to in-frame clones and leaves out a portion. Of 50,000 to 60,000 clones in the sample, about 90% are singletons; the top ten hold approximately 0.8%. The material was CD4+ T cells from peripheral blood mononuclear cells, obtained in the first trimester of pregnancy. These receptors all stem from a female donor with multiple sclerosis, enrolled in a pregnancy study. Both conserved end residues are part of each CDR3. The D gene is left open where the match is weak. The listing skips clone size in some rows; elsewhere it reads once, few, many or a size class.

clone_size | d_call | j_call | v_call | cdr3_aa | cdr3_nt
- | - | TRBJ2-5 | TRBV25-1 | CASSEDPTRLPGTQYF | TGTGCCAGCAGCGAAGACCCTACTAGGCTCCCGGGGACCCAGTACTTC
- | - | TRBJ2-5 | TRBV4-2 | CASSQDRGETQYF | TGTGCCAGCAGCCAAGACAGGGGAGAGACCCAGTACTTC
once | - | TRBJ2-7 | TRBV6-5 | CASSYGALQYF | TGTGCCAGCAGTTACGGGGCCCTCCAGTACTTC
- | - | TRBJ1-3 | TRBV6-5 | CASSMTLSSGNTIYF | TGTGCCAGCAGTATGACACTGAGCTCTGGAAACACCATATATTTT
- | - | TRBJ1-4 | TRBV18 | CASSPGAPNEKLFF | TGTGCCAGCTCACCTGGGGCCCCTAATGAAAAACTGTTTTTT
- | - | TRBJ1-1 | TRBV7-9 | CASSYHGGEAFF | TGTGCCAGCAGCTACCACGGGGGTGAAGCTTTCTTT
- | TRBD1 | TRBJ1-4 | TRBV7-2 | CASSPGTVGEKLFF | TGTGCCAGCAGCCCCGGGACAGTGGGTGAAAAACTGTTTTTT
once | TRBD1 | TRBJ2-3 | TRBV2 | CASSEGTDISTDTQYF | TGTGCCAGCAGCGAGGGGACAGACATTAGCACAGATACGCAGTATTTT
- | - | TRBJ2-4 | TRBV5-6 | CASSWTVGKNIQYF | TGTGCCAGCAGCTGGACAGTCGGCAAAAACATTCAGTACTTC
- | - | TRBJ2-7 | TRBV6-1 | CASREGSYEQYF | TGTGCCAGCAGGGAGGGCTCCTACGAGCAGTACTTC
- | - | TRBJ1-4 | TRBV5-5 | CASNSGLILTNEKLFF | TGTGCCAGCAACTCTGGGCTGATCCTAACTAATGAAAAACTGTTTTTT
- | - | TRBJ1-1 | TRBV7-2 | CASSHVGEAFF | TGTGCCAGCAGCCACGTCGGTGAAGCTTTCTTT
- | - | TRBJ2-1 | TRBV4-3 | CASSQGLDLGQFF | TGCGCCAGCAGCCAAGGACTAGACCTGGGGCAGTTCTTC
- | TRBD1 | TRBJ1-1 | TRBV2 | CAMGRGRGNTEAFF | TGTGCCATGGGTAGGGGGCGAGGGAACACTGAAGCTTTCTTT
- | - | TRBJ1-1 | TRBV4-3 | CASSMGGIAEAFF | TGCGCCAGCAGCATGGGGGGTATCGCTGAAGCTTTCTTT
- | - | TRBJ2-7 | TRBV15 | CATSSDYVNYEQYF | TGTGCCACCAGTTCAGACTACGTGAACTACGAGCAGTACTTC
- | - | TRBJ2-2 | TRBV28 | CASSPWGVGNTGELFF | TGTGCCAGCAGCCCCTGGGGAGTGGGGAACACCGGGGAGCTGTTTTTT
many | TRBD1 | TRBJ1-2 | TRBV5-6 | CASSVDRDYGYTF | TGTGCCAGCAGCGTGGACAGGGACTATGGCTACACCTTC
- | - | TRBJ2-3 | TRBV6-5 | CASTVDGADTQYF | TGTGCCAGCACCGTCGACGGAGCAGATACGCAGTATTTT
- | - | TRBJ1-1 | TRBV4-1 | CASSQNDRQLNTEAFF | TGCGCCAGCAGCCAAAATGATAGACAACTGAACACTGAAGCTTTCTTT
- | - | TRBJ2-7 | TRBV19 | CASSTTSLGEQYF | TGTGCCAGTAGTACCACTTCACTAGGCGAGCAGTACTTC
few | TRBD1 | TRBJ2-2 | TRBV2 | CASDVTGLGELFF | TGTGCCAGCGACGTGACAGGGTTGGGGGAGCTGTTTTTT
- | - | TRBJ1-2 | TRBV19 | CASSIQGTNYGYTF | TGTGCCAGTAGTATCCAGGGAACTAACTATGGCTACACCTTC
- | - | TRBJ1-2 | TRBV19 | CASRVRANYGYTF | TGTGCCAGTAGAGTCCGAGCTAACTATGGCTACACCTTC
many | TRBD1 | TRBJ1-2 | TRBV19 | CASFPGQGHYTF | TGTGCCAGTTTCCCGGGACAGGGACACTACACCTTC
- | TRBD2 | TRBJ2-1 | TRBV19 | CASSRGTSGGNEQFF | TGTGCCAGTAGTAGAGGGACTAGCGGGGGCAATGAGCAGTTCTTC
- | - | TRBJ1-1 | TRBV6-1 | CATTRGDMNTEAFF | TGTGCCACGACCCGGGGGGACATGAACACTGAAGCTTTCTTT
- | TRBD2 | TRBJ2-7 | TRBV18 | CASSPGGDTYEQYF | TGTGCCAGCTCACCCGGGGGGGACACCTACGAGCAGTACTTC
- | - | TRBJ1-2 | TRBV6-6 | CASSYSMTTNYGYTF | TGTGCCAGCAGTTACTCGATGACAACCAACTATGGCTACACCTTC
- | - | TRBJ1-1 | TRBV7-3 | CASRPAGLDTEAFF | TGTGCCAGCAGGCCAGCCGGGTTAGACACTGAAGCTTTCTTT
- | - | TRBJ2-3 | TRBV20-1 | CSGRGADTQYF | TGCAGTGGCCGGGGGGCGGATACGCAGTATTTT
- | - | TRBJ2-1 | TRBV11-1 | CASSLVRGNEQFF | TGTGCCAGCAGCTTGGTCCGGGGCAATGAGCAGTTCTTC
- | - | TRBJ2-1 | TRBV6-5 | CASSTGTQYNEQFF | TGTGCCAGCAGTACCGGGACACAGTACAATGAGCAGTTCTTC
once | TRBD2 | TRBJ2-2 | TRBV11-2 | CASSAGVRGNTGELFF | TGTGCCAGCAGCGCGGGGGTGCGGGGGAACACCGGGGAGCTGTTTTTT
once | TRBD1 | TRBJ1-6 | TRBV19 | CASSSPGQGYNSPLHF | TGTGCCAGTAGTAGCCCGGGACAGGGCTATAATTCACCCCTCCACTTT
- | TRBD1 | TRBJ1-2 | TRBV5-6 | CASSSDRGSYGYTF | TGTGCCAGCAGCTCGGACAGGGGGAGCTATGGCTACACCTTC
- | - | TRBJ1-3 | TRBV5-6 | CASSPPGGQFYSGNTIYF | TGTGCCAGCAGCCCCCCGGGCGGACAGTTCTACTCTGGAAACACCATATATTTT
- | - | TRBJ1-2 | TRBV5-6 | CASSLVVQNYGYTF | TGTGCCAGCAGCTTGGTTGTCCAGAACTATGGCTACACCTTC
- | - | TRBJ1-1 | TRBV18 | CASSPLGGAEAFF | TGTGCCAGCTCACCACTGGGGGGGGCTGAAGCTTTCTTT
- | - | TRBJ2-3 | TRBV4-2 | CASSGVMGGTDTQYF | TGTGCCAGCAGTGGCGTTATGGGCGGCACAGATACGCAGTATTTT
- | - | TRBJ2-3 | TRBV12-5 | CASGSTDTQYF | TGTGCTAGTGGTTCTACAGATACGCAGTATTTT
- | TRBD1 | TRBJ1-1 | TRBV4-1 | CASSQDRGQGVMNTEAFF | TGCGCCAGCAGCCAAGATCGGGGACAGGGAGTCATGAACACTGAAGCTTTCTTT
- | TRBD1 | TRBJ2-5 | TRBV7-2 | CASSSIIGTGATQYF | TGTGCCAGCAGCTCGATAATTGGGACAGGGGCAACCCAGTACTTC
once | - | TRBJ2-5 | TRBV4-2 | CASSQVLGGTQYF | TGTGCCAGCAGCCAAGTTCTCGGGGGGACCCAGTACTTC
- | - | TRBJ2-3 | TRBV6-5 | CASSRGTPTDTQYF | TGTGCCAGCAGTCGGGGGACCCCCACAGATACGCAGTATTTT
- | TRBD2 | TRBJ2-4 | TRBV6-1 | CASTSGGWDIQYF | TGTGCCAGCACCTCGGGGGGATGGGACATTCAGTACTTC